This entry features one T cell receptor (beta chain) sequence. CD45RO-negative CD8 cells positively selected for CCR7 made up the naive population, which excluded terminally differentiated effector memory CD45RA+ cells. None of the donors, who were healthy HIV-negative adults, had recently had acute infections or vaccinations. The CDR3 has 14 amino acids. V shed 6 bases and J shed 4 bases, with 10 bases lying between them. Germline CDR1 is MDHEN and CDR2 is SYDVKM. This sample is part of a study of shared clonotypes between healthy human individuals. Clones were sequenced by immunoSEQ multiplex PCR, and TCRdb holds only the in-frame ones, with some missing. Of millions of clones in the sample, 90% to 95% were seen once.

The clonotype originates from a man aged 18 to 35 in good health. Some clones in this sample may be carry-over from other donors' samples. V is TRBV28 and J is TRBJ2-6; either TRBD1 or TRBD2 may supply D (5 bases each). The sequenced material came from naive CD8+ T cells from PBMCs. CDR3 in amino acids: CASSWGNGANVLTF. As DNA, the CDR3 is TGTGCCAGCAGCTGGGGGAACGGGGCCAACGTCCTGACTTTC.